Listed below are T cell receptor beta chains from one sample, sequenced in a study of T-cell reconstitution after alpha-beta-depleted transplantation in children. TCRdb itself ran the PCR reads through MiXCR, one entry per CDR3 protein. The sample holds approximately 640,000 distinct CDR3 sequences; around a sixth are singletons and the top ten take 0.85% to 1.3%. The material was PBMCs from the stem cell graft donor, obtained from the stem cell graft. These TCRs come from a human donor who donated a stem cell graft to a child with acute myeloid leukemia. The conserved cysteine and the conserved F or W are not part of the CDR3 here. Not every row has a clone size; where given, it reads once, few, many or a size class.

cdr3_aa,clone_size,v_call
ASSSGPVYGYT,.,TRBV5-1
ARSQVSGFTEAF,.,TRBV4-3
ASSWGGTEF,few,TRBV27
ATSKGTVEAF,many,TRBV15
SASRGRMNTEAF,many,TRBV20-1
SARDRELVWTDNEQF,many,TRBV20-1
ASRTGGTNTGELF,few,TRBV7-3
SATNWGQANTEAF,many,TRBV20-1
ASSGTSALQETQY,many,TRBV5-5
SIKDRGRGTEAF,many,TRBV29-1
ASSFPGVEAF,few,TRBV7-9
ASSQEVGRGFNSPLH,many,TRBV4-2
ASSPNDRGTGNTIY,few,TRBV12-3/TRBV12-4
SARDRSGLLTDTQY,many,TRBV20-1
SVLTLTEKAF,many,TRBV29-1
AWSSGTSGELF,many,TRBV30
ATSDFRQGGLHTGELF,.,TRBV24-1
ASSFTAGSSYNEQF,many,TRBV7-2
ASSLGDISEQF,many,TRBV12-3/TRBV12-4
ASSSGEASYNEQF,.,TRBV5-1
ASSFRGQGLADTQY,few,TRBV27
AGRSADTEAF,.,TRBV30
ASSRKTQTSGDYNEQF,few,TRBV4-3
SARGEGVNYGYT,few,TRBV20-1
ASSLAARGAEAF,few,TRBV7-2
ASSSGRENTEAF,.,TRBV27
SVGTGAGGETQY,.,TRBV29-1
SARVGRQANSPLH,many,TRBV20-1
SARRQTGENQPQH,many,TRBV20-1
SARDLEGLFDQPQH,many,TRBV20-1
SVKGQGNSPLH,many,TRBV20-1
ASSGDRGRDGAF,few,TRBV7-9
ASSVGLTMNTEAF,.,TRBV11-2
ASSPGHEETQY,few,TRBV27
SAREGGINQPQH,many,TRBV20-1
ASSPRGRGNTEAF,few,TRBV11-2
AITRTPGMEAF,few,TRBV10-3
SGGAGTNEKLF,many,TRBV29-1